A single sample is the source of the 11 T cell receptor beta chains below, sequenced in a study of control samples from healthy donors and cancer patients. Assay: immunoSEQ multiplex PCR; the TCRdb copy retains only in-frame clones and omits some. The sample has more than 90,000 clones; around 89% are singletons. The sequenced material came from blood. These receptors came from a man aged 25-45 years in good health.

The chain has TRBV14 and TRBJ2-7; possibly TRBD2 for D (6 bases). Trimming left V 5 bases short and J 2 bases short, with 13 bases between. The CDR3 runs 14 residues. Germline V gene lookup returns CDR1 SGHDN and CDR2 FVKESK. The DNA for the CDR3 is TGTGCCAGCAGCTTGGGACTCGCTACCTACGAGCAGTACTTC. Translation gives CASSLGLATYEQYF.

The V and J genes are TRBV5-6 and TRBJ2-3; 12 bases align to TRBD2. Germline CDR1 is SGHDT and CDR2 is YYEEEE. Trimming cost V 6 bases and J 0 bases; bases outside gene matches: 2. The CDR3 length is 15 residues. The CDR3, as DNA: TGTGCCAGCACCGGACTAGCGGGGAGCACAGATACGCAGTATTTT. This encodes CASTGLAGSTDTQYF.

V usage is TRBV20-1 and J usage is TRBJ2-1; D may be TRBD1 (5 bases). The CDR3 is 11 amino acids. The V gene's germline CDR1 is DFQATT and CDR2 SNEGSKA (reference sequence). Deletions cut 2 bases from V and 13 bases from J, with 12 bases between. CDR3 residues: CSARPQTVQFF. CDR3 in DNA: TGCAGTGCTAGACCCCAGACAGTACAGTTCTTC.

This chain connects TRBV19 to TRBJ1-3; a possible D gene is TRBD1 (5 bases). Germline CDR1 and CDR2: LNHDA and SQIVND (reference sequence). V was shortened by 10 bases and J by 0 bases, with 13 bases between the two germline ends. The CDR3 extends over 14 amino acids. As DNA, the CDR3 is TGTGCCACAGGGAAGGCCCACTCTGGAAACACCATATATTTT. Protein product: CATGKAHSGNTIYF.

This chain links TRBV27 with TRBJ2-7, with a weak D call TRBD2 (5 bases). The germline CDR1 and CDR2 sequences are MNHEY and SMNVEV (reference sequence). V was clipped by 2 bases and J by 7 bases, with 12 bases between them. This CDR3 has 13 residues. The CDR3 loop is CASSLSSSWEQYF. DNA for the CDR3: TGTGCCAGCAGTTTAAGTTCTAGCTGGGAGCAGTACTTC.

The chain employs TRBV7-9 and TRBJ2-5; D remains ambiguous. V lost 4 bases to trimming and J lost 14 bases, with 17 bases between them. This CDR3 comprises 12 residues. Germline V gene data show CDR1 as SEHNR and CDR2 as FQNEAQ (reference sequence). The CDR3 loop reads CASSYGVRNLYF. CDR3 DNA sequence: TGTGCCAGCAGCTATGGGGTCCGTAACTTATACTTC.

The J gene is TRBJ1-1, the V gene TRBV4-2; 9 bases are shared with TRBD1. V lost 5 bases, J lost 6 bases, and 7 bases stayed unmatched. The CDR3 has 14 amino acids. Germline values: CDR1 LGHNA, CDR2 YNFKEQ. The chain's CDR3 is CASSAQGQGPEAFF. CDR3 nucleotides: TGTGCCAGCAGCGCCCAGGGACAGGGCCCTGAAGCTTTCTTT.

CDR3 bases: TGTGCCAGCAGCGCCAGGCCGGACTCTACTGAAGCTTTCTTT. This gives the protein CASSARPDSTEAFF. This rearrangement joins TRBV9 to TRBJ1-1; D call uncertain. Trimming took off 3 bases at V and 5 bases at J, with 14 bases between the two ends. The germline CDR1 and CDR2 sequences are SGDLS and YYNGEE. CDR3 size: 14 residues.

V and J are TRBV5-1 and TRBJ2-7; the match to TRBD1 covers 9 bases. The V gene end was trimmed by 0 bases and the J gene end by 1 base; junction bases not matched to a gene: 2. The CDR3 spans 15 residues. CDR1 and CDR2 (germline): SGHRS, YFSETQ. CDR3 DNA: TGCGCCAGCAGCTTGGTGGGACAGGGATCCTACGAGCAGTACGTC. Amino acid sequence: CASSLVGQGSYEQYV.

This chain links TRBV5-1 with TRBJ1-1; tentatively, D is TRBD1 (6 bases). V lost 4 bases and J lost 1, with 11 bases in between. Looked up from germline, CDR1 is SGHRS and CDR2 is YFSETQ. The CDR3 totals 14 residues. The CDR3 loop reads CASSGLGANTEAFF. The CDR3 nucleotides are TGCGCCAGCAGCGGGTTGGGGGCGAACACTGAAGCTTTCTTT.

The chain has TRBV18 and TRBJ2-7; D unresolved. The CDR3 has 12 amino acids. The germline gives CDR1 KGHSH, CDR2 LQKENI. V lost 2 bases and J 6 bases, leaving 8 bases between the germline ends. CDR3 loop: CASSPMESEQYF. The CDR3 nucleotides read TGTGCCAGCTCACCAATGGAGTCCGAGCAGTACTTC.